The clone carrying this T cell receptor beta chain was seen ten or more times. The sample is drawn from a study of T-cell reconstitution after alpha-beta-depleted transplantation in children. Unique molecular identifiers featured in how the TCRbeta library was prepared. TCRdb redid the calling of the PCR reads with MiXCR, one entry per CDR3 protein. The sample has over 70,000 distinct CDR3 sequences; more than 9% are singletons. The ends were cut back, 0 bases at V and 0 bases at J, with 8 bases in the middle. Per germline, CDR1 LGHNA and CDR2 YNFKEQ. CDR3 length: 15 residues. The sequencing here drew on PBMCs from the stem cell graft donor, taken from the stem cell graft. The sequence came from a human donor who donated a stem cell graft to a child with inherited bone marrow failure. The chain is built from TRBV4-2 and TRBJ1-2; D is undetermined. The CDR3 DNA reads TGTGCCAGCAGCCAAGAAGGTGTTTCTAACTATGGCTACACCTTC. The encoded protein is CASSQEGVSNYGYTF.